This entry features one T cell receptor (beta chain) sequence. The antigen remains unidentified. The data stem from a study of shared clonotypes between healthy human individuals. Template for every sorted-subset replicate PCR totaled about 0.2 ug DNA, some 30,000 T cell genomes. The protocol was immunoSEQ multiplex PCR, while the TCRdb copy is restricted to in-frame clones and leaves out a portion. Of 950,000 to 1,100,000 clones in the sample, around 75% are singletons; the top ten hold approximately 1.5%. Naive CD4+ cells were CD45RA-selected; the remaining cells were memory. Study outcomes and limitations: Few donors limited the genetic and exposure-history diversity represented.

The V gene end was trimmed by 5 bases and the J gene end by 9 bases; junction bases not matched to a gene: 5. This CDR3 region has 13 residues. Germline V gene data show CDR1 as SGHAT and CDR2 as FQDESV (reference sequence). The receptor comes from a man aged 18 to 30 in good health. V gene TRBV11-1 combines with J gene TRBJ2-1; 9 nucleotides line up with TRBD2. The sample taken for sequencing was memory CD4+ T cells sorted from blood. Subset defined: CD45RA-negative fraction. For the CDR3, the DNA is TGTGCCAGCAGCCTCAGACTAGCGGTTGAGCAGTTCTTC. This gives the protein CASSLRLAVEQFF.